This T cell receptor (beta chain) was captured in a study of brain T cells in children with intractable seizures. Study results and limitations: Pre- and post-surgery blood differed in depth, so pre-surgery absences may be undersampling. Patients' HCMV serostatus was unknown; virus specificity rests on CDR3 similarity alone.

This CDR3 is 16 amino acids long. Trimming removed 4 bases from V and 10 bases from J; junction bases left unmatched: 14. Per germline, CDR1 SGHRS and CDR2 YFSETQ. Sequencing was limited to surgery cases with top T cell transcript signatures in brain tissue. Patients received at least one anti-epileptic drug before surgery. Concerning this clone itself: What it recognizes is unknown.

Profiled with immunoSEQ multiplex PCR; TCRdb holds only in-frame clones, not every one. The sample carries 60,000 to 65,000 clones, 95% to 96% recorded once. This material consisted of peripheral blood, taken at surgery. V and J are TRBV5-1 and TRBJ1-6, with 7 bases fitting TRBD1. The sequence came from a boy in the first two years of life with focal cortical dysplasia and intractable seizures. In nucleotides, the CDR3 is TGCGCCAGCAGCCCGGAAACAGGGGTAGGGAAGTCACCCCTCCACTTT. This codes for CASSPETGVGKSPLHF.